Listed below are T cell receptor beta chains from one sample, sequenced in a study of CD8+CD57+ T cells in acquired aplastic anemia. TCRdb re-analysed the reads in MiXCR, keeping a single row per CDR3 protein. The repertoire includes around 130,000 distinct CDR3 sequences, about 48% of them detected once, and about 2.7% sits in the top ten. Specimen: sorted CD4+, CD8+, or CD8+CD57+ T cells (not recorded which) from PBMCs. These receptors all stem from a human donor in good health, serving as a control. The CDR3 runs from the conserved cysteine through the conserved F or W. Fields, in order: V gene, CDR3 length, clone size, J gene, D gene, CDR3 DNA, CDR3 protein. The D gene is left open where the match is weak. Clone size is shown for a subset of rows, as once, few, many or a class of expanded clone.

>TRBV12-3/TRBV12-4|8|.|TRBJ1-5|.
TGTGCCAGTCAGCCCCAGCATTTT
CASQPQHF
>TRBV12-3/TRBV12-4|18|many|TRBJ1-6|.
TGTGCCAGCAGTCCCTCACAACGGGCCCGCGCCTATAATTCACCCCTCCACTTT
CASSPSQRARAYNSPLHF
>TRBV3-1|14|few|TRBJ2-1|.
TGTGCCAGCAGCCTAAAACCGCTAGTTTTGGAGCAGTTCTTC
CASSLKPLVLEQFF
>TRBV20-1|16|many|TRBJ2-2|.
TGCAGTGCTAGAGATCTTGGGGGGAGGAGCACCGGGGAGCTGTTTTTT
CSARDLGGRSTGELFF
>TRBV20-1|13|.|TRBJ2-7|TRBD1
TGCAGTGCCCGGGACAGAGTTTCCTACGAGCAGTACTTC
CSARDRVSYEQYF
>TRBV5-6|17|many|TRBJ2-7|TRBD1
TGTGCCAGCAGCTCCCGTCCGGGACAGGGGGGGAAGGTCGAGCAGTACTTC
CASSSRPGQGGKVEQYF
>TRBV11-2|14|many|TRBJ1-1|.
TGTGCCAGCAGCTTAGAATCTATCTCGACTGAAGCTTTCTTT
CASSLESISTEAFF
>TRBV9|18|.|TRBJ1-1|TRBD1
TGTGCCAGCAGCGGACCCGGGACAGGGGGCCTCATGAACACTGAAGCTTTCTTT
CASSGPGTGGLMNTEAFF
>TRBV7-6|14|.|TRBJ2-5|TRBD1
TGTGCCAGCAGCGGACAGGGAAAAGGGGAGACCCAGTACTTC
CASSGQGKGETQYF
>TRBV2|15|few|TRBJ2-3|.
TGTGCCAGCAGCGTAGGGGGGGGGGGCCCGGATACGCAGTATTTT
CASSVGGGGPDTQYF
>TRBV7-6|15|once|TRBJ1-2|.
TGTGCCAGCAGCTCACTATGGGTGAAGGACTATGGCTACACCTTC
CASSSLWVKDYGYTF
>TRBV12-3/TRBV12-4|16|few|TRBJ2-3|TRBD2
TGTGCCAGCAGTTTTGGGACTAGCGGTGGTCGTGGTACGCAGTATTTT
CASSFGTSGGRGTQYF
>TRBV7-9|15|.|TRBJ1-2|.
TGTGCCAGCAGCTTCACAGGGATTACCAACTATGGCTACACCTTC
CASSFTGITNYGYTF
>TRBV7-6|15|once|TRBJ1-5|.
TGTGCCAGCAGCTTAGTAGCGGATAGCAATCAGCCCCAGCATTTT
CASSLVADSNQPQHF
>TRBV2|14|once|TRBJ2-1|TRBD2
TGTGCCAGCATACCAGCGGGGGCCGACAATGAGCAGTTCTTC
CASIPAGADNEQFF
>TRBV7-8|14|many|TRBJ2-1|TRBD1
TGTGCCAGCAGCCTAACAGGGGGCTACAATGAGCAGTTCTTC
CASSLTGGYNEQFF
>TRBV7-9|15|.|TRBJ2-7|TRBD1
TGTGCCAGCAGCGCGGACAGGCTCAGCTCCTACGAGCAGTACTTC
CASSADRLSSYEQYF
>TRBV6-1|16|many|TRBJ2-3|.
TGTGCCAGCAGCCCCCTAGGACGGGGGGCCACAGATACGCAGTATTTT
CASSPLGRGATDTQYF
>TRBV7-6|15|few|TRBJ1-1|.
TGTGCCAGCAGCTTAGAAGGGGGGAGGGTCACTGAAGCTTTCTTT
CASSLEGGRVTEAFF
>TRBV24-1|16|.|TRBJ2-1|TRBD1
TGTGCCACCAGTGTGAACGGGGCAGGGGACAGGGATGAGCAGTTCTTC
CATSVNGAGDRDEQFF
>TRBV7-8|13|.|TRBJ2-7|.
TGTGCCTGGACGGATGGCACGTCCTACGAGCAGTACTTC
CAWTDGTSYEQYF
>TRBV9|10|.|TRBJ2-2|.
TGTGCCAGTAGCGTGGGGGAGCTGTTTTTT
CASSVGELFF
>TRBV4-3|15|many|TRBJ2-7|.
TGCGCCAGCAGCCAACTCGGCGAGGGGGTCTACGAGCAGTACTTC
CASSQLGEGVYEQYF
>TRBV2|13|.|TRBJ2-7|.
TGTGCCAGCAGCCGGGACACAGACTACGAGCAGTACTTC
CASSRDTDYEQYF
>TRBV12-3/TRBV12-4|15|many|TRBJ2-1|TRBD2
TGTGCCAGCAGTTTTGGGGACTACCTAGTGAATGAGCAGTTCTTC
CASSFGDYLVNEQFF
>TRBV6-5|14|many|TRBJ1-2|.
TGTGCCAGCAGTTACACCCAGGACGCCCGGGGCTACACCTTC
CASSYTQDARGYTF
>TRBV2|20|.|TRBJ2-5|TRBD2
TGTGCCAGCACCCGGGGGGGTCTTAGCGGGGGACAGAAATCCGGGGAGACCCAGTACTTC
CASTRGGLSGGQKSGETQYF
>TRBV10-3|15|.|TRBJ2-7|TRBD1
TGTGCCATCAGTGCTAGGGACAGAGCCTCCTACGAGCAGTACTTC
CAISARDRASYEQYF
>TRBV9|14|many|TRBJ2-3|.
TGTGCCAGCAGCGTACAAGCTAGCACAGATACGCAGTATTTT
CASSVQASTDTQYF
>TRBV15|12|.|TRBJ1-5|.
TGTGCCACCAGCAGGGAAAATCAGCCCCAGCATTTT
CATSRENQPQHF
>TRBV7-6|16|.|TRBJ2-3|.
TGTGCCAGCAGCTTAGCTGCCGGGACGGCCCCAATGGGGCAGTATTTT
CASSLAAGTAPMGQYF
>TRBV7-8|14|.|TRBJ2-7|.
TGTGCCAGCAGCTTTGAAGGAGGGAGCTACGAGCAGTACTTC
CASSFEGGSYEQYF
>TRBV7-2|13|many|TRBJ1-6|TRBD1
TGTGCCACCAGCGGGACAGAAAATTCACCCCTCCACTTT
CATSGTENSPLHF
>TRBV5-1|13|.|TRBJ1-3|.
TGCGCCAGCAGGGCAGTCTCTGGAAACACCATATATTTT
CASRAVSGNTIYF
>TRBV10-3|15|.|TRBJ1-6|.
TGTGCCATCAGGCCCAGTCAGGGGAAAAATTCACCCCTCCACTTT
CAIRPSQGKNSPLHF
>TRBV4-3|17|many|TRBJ2-7|TRBD2
TGCGCCAGCAGCCAAGGGCGTGGAACTAGCGGGACTTACGAGCAGTACTTC
CASSQGRGTSGTYEQYF
>TRBV4-2|16|.|TRBJ1-2|.
TGTGCCAGCAGCCAAGATGTCGTTGGGCAGACCTATGGCTACACCTTC
CASSQDVVGQTYGYTF
>TRBV20-1|14|many|TRBJ1-2|.
TGCAGTGCTAGAGATTCAGGAACAGCCTATGGCTACACCTTC
CSARDSGTAYGYTF
>TRBV4-2|15|.|TRBJ2-1|.
TGTGCCAGCAGCCCCCGGACAGAGTACTACAATGAGCAGTTCTTC
CASSPRTEYYNEQFF
>TRBV20-1|15|many|TRBJ2-7|.
TGCAGTGCTAGAGATGGGGGGGGGCAATCCTACGAGCAGTACTTC
CSARDGGGQSYEQYF
>TRBV7-9|14|.|TRBJ1-4|TRBD1
TGTGCCAGCAGCCCGGGACAGCCTAATGAAAAACTGTTTTTT
CASSPGQPNEKLFF
>TRBV6-2/TRBV6-3|13|.|TRBJ1-2|.
TGTGCCAGCAGTCTACAGGGATTTAATGGCTACACCTTC
CASSLQGFNGYTF
>TRBV30|13|.|TRBJ2-5|.
TGTGCCTGGAGTCTCGCGGGGAGAGGGACCCAGTACTTC
CAWSLAGRGTQYF
>TRBV11-3|17|.|TRBJ2-7|TRBD2
TGTGCCAGCAGCCCAGCGGGGGGCTCTAGCTCCTACAATGAGCAGTACTTC
CASSPAGGSSSYNEQYF
>TRBV9|16|.|TRBJ2-7|TRBD1
TGTGCCAGCAGCGTAGGCGGGACAGGGGGAACCTACGAGCAGTACTTC
CASSVGGTGGTYEQYF
>TRBV27|14|many|TRBJ1-1|.
TGTGCCAGCAGGCCGTGGGTCGTGAACACTGAAGCTTTCTTT
CASRPWVVNTEAFF
>TRBV10-3|14|.|TRBJ1-6|.
TGTGCCACCTCAAATGGACAGCCAGATTCACCCCTCCACTTT
CATSNGQPDSPLHF
>TRBV15|16|.|TRBJ1-1|.
TGTGCCACCAGCAGAGGGGACCGCATAATGAACACTGAAGCTTTCTTT
CATSRGDRIMNTEAFF
>TRBV2|15|.|TRBJ1-1|.
TGTGCCAGCCCAAACAAGGGACCGTCGAACACTGAAGCTTTCTTT
CASPNKGPSNTEAFF
>TRBV20-1|15|many|TRBJ2-7|.
TGCAGTGCTAGAGATTCCCTATACCCGATGTACGAGCAGTACTTC
CSARDSLYPMYEQYF
>TRBV5-1|13|.|TRBJ2-3|.
TGCGCCAGCAGCTTGGCCAGCACAGATACGCAGTATTTT
CASSLASTDTQYF
>TRBV11-3|16|many|TRBJ2-5|TRBD2
TGTGCCAGCAGCTTAGTGCCAGCGGGGATCCAAGAGACCCAGTACTTC
CASSLVPAGIQETQYF
>TRBV7-3|17|many|TRBJ2-3|TRBD2
TGTGCCAGCAGCTTAAATGGCGGGGGGGCCGACGCAGATACGCAGTATTTT
CASSLNGGGADADTQYF
>TRBV29-1|13|.|TRBJ2-3|.
TGCAGCGCCGGAGGGGGGGCTTCAGATATGCAATATTTT
CSAGGGASDMQYF
>TRBV5-1|13|many|TRBJ1-2|.
TGCGCCAGCAGCTTGGGGAACAGGGTGGGCTACACCTTC
CASSLGNRVGYTF
>TRBV7-3|15|once|TRBJ2-5|TRBD2
TGTGCCAGCAACCCTGGGACTAGAGATCGCGAGACCCAGTACTTC
CASNPGTRDRETQYF
>TRBV7-9|12|few|TRBJ2-7|TRBD1
TGTGCCACTTCTTCCGGGACAGGCGAACAGTACTTC
CATSSGTGEQYF
>TRBV11-1|17|.|TRBJ2-7|TRBD1
TGTGCCAGCAGCTTAGGCCCGGGACAGCCCCTCTCCTACGAGCAGTACTTC
CASSLGPGQPLSYEQYF
>TRBV10-3|16|.|TRBJ1-1|TRBD1
TGTGCCATCAGTGACAGGGGGCGCGTTACTTGGACTGAAGCTTTCTTT
CAISDRGRVTWTEAFF